This entry lists 15 T cell receptor beta chains sequenced from one sample in a study of T cell changes during pregnancy in multiple sclerosis. Generated by immunoSEQ multiplex PCR, the TCRdb table keeps only in-frame clones and is missing some. The sample includes roughly 48,000 clones, approximately 95% of them seen just once. The sample was CD8+ T cells from peripheral blood mononuclear cells, taken in the first trimester of pregnancy. These receptors were taken from a female donor with multiple sclerosis, enrolled in a pregnancy study.

V is TRBV6-1 and J is TRBJ2-7; 11 nucleotides agree with TRBD1. CDR3 length: 15 residues. Germline CDR1 MNHNS, CDR2 SASEGT. J lost 2 bases, V lost 3 bases, and 3 bases had no gene match. CDR3 loop: CASSEGQGVTYEQYF. The CDR3 DNA reads as TGTGCCAGCAGTGAGGGACAGGGGGTAACCTACGAGCAGTACTTC.

As DNA, the CDR3 is TGTGCCAGCAGTGAATTTGGTGTCGGGGCTTTCTTT. It is translated as CASSEFGVGAFF. The V and J genes are TRBV25-1 and TRBJ1-1, with D hard to call. Germline assignment: CDR1 MGHDK and CDR2 SYGVNS. The CDR3 is 12 residues long. V lost 1 base and J 11 bases, leaving 11 bases between the germline ends.

The rearrangement joins TRBV6-1 to TRBJ2-6, with 7 bases matching TRBD1. Germline loops: CDR1 MNHNS, CDR2 SASEGT. There are 15 residues in the CDR3. V dropped 6 bases and J dropped 3; count of bases not matched to a gene: 5. The CDR3 DNA reads TGTGCCAGCAGCCCAGACAGGGTTGGGGCCAACGTCCTGACTTTC. It specifies CASSPDRVGANVLTF.

The chain is built from TRBV29-1 and TRBJ2-7; the D gene is possibly TRBD1 (6 bases). Germline loops: CDR1 SQVTM, CDR2 ANQGSEA. V was clipped by 5 bases and J by 4 bases, with 18 bases between them. The CDR3 has 14 amino acids. In DNA, the CDR3 is TGCAGCGTTACCCCGATGGGGGCTCAGTACGAGCAGTACTTC. Amino acid sequence: CSVTPMGAQYEQYF.

The chain couples TRBV6-5 to TRBJ1-1, with 7 positions matching TRBD1. Germline V gene data show CDR1 as MNHEY and CDR2 as SVGAGI. V lost 4 bases and J lost 7; bases outside the gene matches: 9. There are 14 residues in the CDR3. The CDR3 DNA reads as TGTGCCAGCAGTTTCTACGGGACAGATTATGAAGCTTTCTTT. It translates to CASSFYGTDYEAFF.

The chain links TRBV6-6 to TRBJ2-1, with TRBD1 identical over 8 bases. The germline V gene has CDR1 MNHNY and CDR2 SVGAGI (reference sequence). V shed 8 bases, J shed 8 bases, and the junction held 5 bases outside the gene matches. The CDR3 loop spans 12 amino acids. CDR3 loop: CASHPGGDEQFF. CDR3 nucleotides: TGTGCCAGCCACCCAGGGGGCGATGAGCAGTTCTTC.

The chain recombines TRBV13 with TRBJ2-2; TRBD2 agrees at 12 bases. The CDR3 has 20 residues. Germline V gene lookup returns CDR1 PRHDT and CDR2 FYEKMQ (reference sequence). With V trimmed by 0 bases and J by 4 bases, 12 bases remained unmatched. The CDR3 coding sequence is TGTGCCAGCAGCTTAGGGGACTCTAGCGGGAGGGCCTTTGGCACCGGGGAGCTGTTTTTT. Its translation: CASSLGDSSGRAFGTGELFF.

The chain carries TRBV5-4 and TRBJ2-5, with 9 nucleotides matching TRBD1. With the DNA end fitting TRBJ2-7 better, the J assignment may be wrong. The germline V gene has CDR1 SGHNT and CDR2 YYREEE (reference sequence). The CDR3 contains 14 residues. In DNA form, the CDR3 reads TGTGCCAGCAGCGCCGGGACAGGGATCGACGAGCAGTACTTC. Its translation: CASSAGTGIDEQYF.

The chain couples TRBV27 to TRBJ2-6; D not certain. V dropped 6 bases and J dropped 0 bases, with 9 bases sitting between them. CDR1 is MNHEY, CDR2 SMNVEV, per germline (reference sequence). There are 15 residues in the CDR3. For the CDR3, the DNA is TGTGCCAGCAGAGATTCCGGCTCTGGGGCCAACGTCCTGACTTTC. Residues: CASRDSGSGANVLTF.

V and J are TRBV30 and TRBJ2-7; D possibly corresponds to TRBD2 (6 bases). Trimming removed 4 bases at V and 6 bases at J, with 19 bases between. CDR1 and CDR2 from the germline V gene are GTSNPN and SVGIG (reference sequence). CDR3 size: 14 residues. Here the CDR3 DNA reads TGTGCCTGGACCCAGGTTGGGGGGAGAGTCGAGCAGTACTTC. It encodes CAWTQVGGRVEQYF.

This sequence joins TRBV6-4 and TRBJ1-2, with 7 bases matching TRBD1. V lost 6 bases to trimming and J lost 3 bases; unmatched junction nucleotides: 10. The germline V gene has CDR1 MRHNA and CDR2 SNTAGT. There are 15 residues in the CDR3. The CDR3 coding sequence is TGTGCCAGCAGCGCCTGGGGGACAGCCGACTATGGCTACACCTTC. Its translation: CASSAWGTADYGYTF.

The chain employs TRBV5-1 and TRBJ2-7; D uncertain. In germline, CDR1 is SGHRS, CDR2 YFSETQ. Trimming shortened V by 0 bases and J by 7 bases, and 8 bases separated the two germline ends. The CDR3 totals 12 residues. The CDR3 DNA follows: TGCGCCAGCAGCTTGGTACCCGGGGAGCAGTACTTC. Translating gives CASSLVPGEQYF.

V and J are TRBV29-1 and TRBJ1-3; 8 bases line up with TRBD1. Trimming at V came to 5 bases and at J to 0 bases, leaving 3 bases not matched to a gene. The CDR3 totals 14 residues. The germline V gene has CDR1 SQVTM and CDR2 ANQGSEA. CDR3 DNA: TGCAGCGTTTCAGGGGGCAGCTCTGGAAACACCATATATTTT. Translation: CSVSGGSSGNTIYF.

This rearrangement joins TRBV19 to TRBJ1-2; D gene ambiguous. V lost 5 bases, J lost 6 bases, and 4 bases lay in between. Germline V gene sequence: CDR1 LNHDA, CDR2 SQIVND (reference sequence). The CDR3 runs 10 residues. CDR3 coding DNA: TGTGCCAGTAGTCATCATGGCTACACCTTC. Translating it yields CASSHHGYTF.

This sequence joins TRBV29-1 and TRBJ2-7; 8 bases fit TRBD1. This CDR3 contains 14 residues. The V gene end was trimmed by 1 base and the J gene end by 7 bases; junction bases not matched to a gene: 9. Germline loops: CDR1 SQVTM, CDR2 ANQGSEA. CDR3 in amino acids: CSVEGVTGAGEQYF. The DNA for the CDR3 is TGCAGCGTTGAAGGTGTGACAGGGGCAGGGGAGCAGTACTTC.